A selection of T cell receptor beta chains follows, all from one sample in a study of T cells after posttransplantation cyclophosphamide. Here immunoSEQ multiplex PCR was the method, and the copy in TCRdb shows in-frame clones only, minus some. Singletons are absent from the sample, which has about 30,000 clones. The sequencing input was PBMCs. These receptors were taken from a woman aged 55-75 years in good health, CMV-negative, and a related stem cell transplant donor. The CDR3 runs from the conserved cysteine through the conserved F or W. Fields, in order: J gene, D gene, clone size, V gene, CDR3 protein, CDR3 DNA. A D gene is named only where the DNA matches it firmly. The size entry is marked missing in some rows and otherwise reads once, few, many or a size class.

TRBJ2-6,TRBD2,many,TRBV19,CASREGGAGANVLTF,TGTGCCAGTAGGGAGGGAGGGGCTGGGGCCAACGTCCTGACTTTC
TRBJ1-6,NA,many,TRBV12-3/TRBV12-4,CASSKSGGNNSPLHF,TGTGCCAGCAGTAAGTCCGGTGGTAATAATTCACCCCTCCACTTT
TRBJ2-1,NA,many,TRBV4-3,CASSLETGNEQFF,TGCGCCAGCAGCCTGGAAACAGGGAATGAGCAGTTCTTC
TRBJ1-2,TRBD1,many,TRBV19,CASSIRTGYGYTF,TGTGCCAGTAGTATTCGGACAGGCTATGGCTACACCTTC
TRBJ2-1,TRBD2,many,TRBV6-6,CASSILAGNEQFF,TGTGCCAGCAGTATACTAGCGGGGAATGAGCAGTTCTTC
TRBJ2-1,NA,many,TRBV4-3,CASSLGGGTQPNEQFF,TGCGCCAGCAGCCTCGGAGGGGGAACCCAGCCCAATGAGCAGTTCTTC
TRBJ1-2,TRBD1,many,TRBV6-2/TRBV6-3,CASRLPGTGQGYTF,TGTGCCAGCAGGCTGCCCGGGACAGGGCAAGGCTACACCTTC
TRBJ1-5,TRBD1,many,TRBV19,CASSMGTGNQPQHF,TGTGCCAGTAGTATGGGGACAGGCAATCAGCCCCAGCATTTT
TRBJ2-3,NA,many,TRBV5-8,CASSPAAGFLDTQYF,TGTGCCAGCAGCCCCGCTGCGGGATTTTTAGATACGCAGTATTTT
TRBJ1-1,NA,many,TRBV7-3,CASSSGQNTEAFF,TGTGCCAGCAGCTCGGGACAGAACACTGAAGCTTTCTTT
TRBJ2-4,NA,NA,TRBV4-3,CASSQDNPRAQLAKNIQYF,TGCGCCAGCAGCCAAGATAACCCCAGGGCTCAACTAGCCAAAAACATTCAGTACTTC
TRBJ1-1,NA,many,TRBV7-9,CASSTNGGTEAFF,TGTGCCAGCAGCACCAACGGGGGGACTGAAGCTTTCTTT
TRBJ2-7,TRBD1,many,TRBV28,CASSFFTGGLYEQYF,TGTGCCAGCAGTTTTTTTACAGGGGGCCTATACGAGCAGTACTTC
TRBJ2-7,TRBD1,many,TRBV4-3,CASSQGGQVNYEQYF,TGCGCCAGCAGCCAAGGGGGACAGGTCAACTACGAGCAGTACTTC
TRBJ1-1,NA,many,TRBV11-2,CASSLAGIMNTEAFF,TGTGCCAGCAGCTTAGCAGGTATAATGAACACTGAAGCTTTCTTT
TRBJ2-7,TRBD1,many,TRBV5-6,CASSTTGGFYEQYF,TGTGCCAGCAGCACGACAGGGGGCTTTTACGAGCAGTACTTC
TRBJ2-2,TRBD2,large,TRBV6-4,CASAILAGDTGELFF,TGTGCCTCAGCTATACTAGCGGGAGACACCGGGGAGCTGTTTTTT
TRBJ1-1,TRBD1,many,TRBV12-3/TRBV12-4,CASSSRDRNTEAFF,TGTGCCAGCAGTTCCCGGGACAGAAACACTGAAGCTTTCTTT
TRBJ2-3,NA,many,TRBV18,CASSPLQRADTQYF,TGTGCCAGCTCACCTCTCCAAAGGGCAGATACGCAGTATTTT
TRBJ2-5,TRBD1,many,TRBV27,CASSPNLGRQGRQTQYF,TGTGCCAGCAGTCCAAACCTAGGGAGACAGGGGAGGCAGACCCAGTACTTC
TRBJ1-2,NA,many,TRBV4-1,CASSQGWGTVESGYTF,TGCGCCAGCAGCCAAGGGTGGGGGACTGTGGAATCGGGCTACACCTTC
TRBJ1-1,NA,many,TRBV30,CAWSDRGGTEAFF,TGTGCCTGGAGTGATAGGGGTGGAACTGAAGCTTTCTTT
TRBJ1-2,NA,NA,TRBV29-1,CSVQERPGGYTF,TGCAGCGTTCAGGAAAGGCCAGGAGGCTACACCTTC
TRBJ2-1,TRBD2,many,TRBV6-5,CASTRTSGVYNEQFF,TGTGCCAGCACGCGGACTAGCGGAGTCTACAATGAGCAGTTCTTC
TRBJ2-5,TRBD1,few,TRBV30,CAWDGTGEGQETQYF,TGTGCCTGGGACGGGACAGGGGAAGGACAAGAGACCCAGTACTTC
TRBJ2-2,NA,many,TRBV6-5,CASGEDNRWAGELFF,TGTGCCAGCGGAGAGGACAATCGGTGGGCCGGGGAGCTGTTTTTT
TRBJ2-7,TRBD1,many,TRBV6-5,CASSLRDRGVYEQYF,TGTGCCAGCAGTCTCCGGGACAGGGGGGTTTACGAGCAGTACTTC
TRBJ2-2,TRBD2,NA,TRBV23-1,CASSQGLAGTTGELFF,TGCGCCAGCAGTCAGGGACTAGCGGGAACGACCGGGGAGCTGTTTTTT
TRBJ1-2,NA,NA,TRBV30,CAWTQGNYGYTF,TGTGCCTGGACACAGGGCAACTATGGCTACACCTTC
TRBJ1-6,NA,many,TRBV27,CATSGTLNSPLHF,TGTGCCACCTCCGGGACATTAAATTCACCCCTCCACTTT
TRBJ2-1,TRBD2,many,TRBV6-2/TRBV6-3,CASSLAGGLYEQFF,TGTGCCAGCAGCCTAGCGGGGGGGCTCTATGAGCAGTTCTTC
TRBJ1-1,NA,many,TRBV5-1,CASTFVAGSTEAFF,TGCGCCAGCACGTTCGTCGCAGGGTCCACTGAAGCTTTCTTT
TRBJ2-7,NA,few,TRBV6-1,CASSPGTNSYEQYF,TGTGCCAGCAGTCCCGGGACAAACTCCTACGAGCAGTACTTC
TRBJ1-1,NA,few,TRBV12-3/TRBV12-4,CASTGPNTEAFF,TGTGCCAGCACAGGGCCGAACACTGAAGCTTTCTTT
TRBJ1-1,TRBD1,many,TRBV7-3,CASSLRSSTGVRAFF,TGTGCCAGCAGCTTAAGGTCGTCGACAGGGGTGAGAGCTTTCTTT
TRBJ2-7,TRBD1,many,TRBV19,CASSVSGQGTREQYF,TGTGCCAGTAGTGTGTCGGGACAGGGGACGCGTGAGCAGTACTTC
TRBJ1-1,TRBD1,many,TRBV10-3,CAISEGTAVNTEAFF,TGTGCCATCAGTGAGGGGACAGCAGTGAACACTGAAGCTTTCTTT
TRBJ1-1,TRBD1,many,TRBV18,CASSPGQGGAFF,TGTGCCAGCTCACCAGGACAGGGCGGGGCTTTCTTT
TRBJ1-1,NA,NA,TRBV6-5,CASKTQGQNTEAFF,TGTGCCAGCAAAACCCAGGGCCAGAACACTGAAGCTTTCTTT
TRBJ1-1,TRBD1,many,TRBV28,CASRPGTGGTEAFF,TGTGCCAGCAGACCCGGGACAGGGGGAACTGAAGCTTTCTTT
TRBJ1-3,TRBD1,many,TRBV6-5,CASRPPGGFDTIYF,TGTGCCAGCAGACCTCCAGGGGGGTTTGACACCATATATTTT